Listed below are T cell receptor beta chains from one sample, sequenced in a study of cytomegalovirus exposure and HLA in healthy donors. Here immunoSEQ multiplex PCR was the method, and the copy in TCRdb shows in-frame clones only, minus some. The profile shows about 160,000 clones, 80% to 90% of them singletons. The sequenced sample consisted of PBMCs. Receptors were obtained from a man between 18 and 29 years old in good health and CMV-seropositive. Both conserved end residues are part of each CDR3. D genes are given only for firm matches. Expanded clones get a size class; other rows say once, few or many, or leave the size out.

CDR3: CASSLSSGGAGETQYF; DNA: TGTGCCAGCAGCTTGTCTAGCGGGGGGGCCGGGGAGACCCAGTACTTC; D: TRBD2; V: TRBV7-2; J: TRBJ2-5; size: .
CDR3: CASSSVGISSGNTIYF; DNA: TGCGCCAGCAGCTCCGTCGGGATTAGCTCTGGAAACACCATATATTTT; D: .; V: TRBV5-1; J: TRBJ1-3; size: once
CDR3: CASEGSNEKLFF; DNA: TGTGCCAGCGAGGGTTCTAATGAAAAACTGTTTTTT; D: .; V: TRBV7-9; J: TRBJ1-4; size: .
CDR3: CASSGQGSNYGYTF; DNA: TGTGCCAGCAGTGGACAGGGGTCTAACTATGGCTACACCTTC; D: TRBD1; V: TRBV27; J: TRBJ1-2; size: .
CDR3: CASSKGQGAEAFF; DNA: TGTGCCAGCAGTAAAGGACAGGGGGCGGAAGCTTTCTTT; D: TRBD1; V: TRBV6-6; J: TRBJ1-1; size: .
CDR3: CATSRDKGRDDGYTF; DNA: TGTGCCACCAGCAGAGATAAGGGCAGGGATGATGGCTACACCTTC; D: .; V: TRBV15; J: TRBJ1-2; size: .
CDR3: CAWSVPSNTEAFF; DNA: TGTGCCTGGAGTGTACCCAGTAACACTGAAGCTTTCTTT; D: .; V: TRBV30; J: TRBJ1-1; size: .
CDR3: CAISEPTGQGFTEAFF; DNA: TGTGCCATCAGTGAGCCTACGGGACAGGGTTTTACTGAAGCTTTCTTT; D: TRBD1; V: TRBV10-3; J: TRBJ1-1; size: .
CDR3: CASNPGTGIATQYF; DNA: TGTGCCAGCAACCCCGGGACAGGGATTGCTACCCAGTACTTC; D: TRBD1; V: TRBV7-9; J: TRBJ2-5; size: .
CDR3: CASSLGQGNQPQHF; DNA: TGTGCCAGTAGTCTCGGACAGGGAAATCAGCCCCAGCATTTT; D: TRBD1; V: TRBV19; J: TRBJ1-5; size: .
CDR3: CASSGVGGYEQYF; DNA: TGTGCCAGCAGCGGTGTAGGGGGCTACGAGCAGTACTTC; D: .; V: TRBV2; J: TRBJ2-7; size: .
CDR3: CASSRGMEGTEAFF; DNA: TGTGCCAGCAGCCGGGGGATGGAGGGCACTGAAGCTTTCTTT; D: .; V: TRBV7-2; J: TRBJ1-1; size: .
CDR3: CASSRGGMDEKLFF; DNA: TGCGCCAGCAGCAGGGGGGGAATGGATGAAAAACTGTTTTTT; D: .; V: TRBV5-1; J: TRBJ1-4; size: .
CDR3: CASRPTGRGNTEAFF; DNA: TGTGCCAGCAGGCCCACAGGGAGAGGGAACACTGAAGCTTTCTTT; D: .; V: TRBV6-5; J: TRBJ1-1; size: .
CDR3: CASAEYDSYNEQFF; DNA: TGTGCCAGCGCTGAATACGACAGTTACAATGAGCAGTTCTTC; D: .; V: TRBV5-5; J: TRBJ2-1; size: .
CDR3: CASSFERDTQYF; DNA: TGTGCCAGCAGCTTCGAGCGGGATACGCAGTATTTT; D: .; V: TRBV14; J: TRBJ2-3; size: .
CDR3: CASSQNSGGAQETQYF; DNA: TGCGCCAGCAGCCAGAATAGCGGGGGGGCACAAGAGACCCAGTACTTC; D: TRBD2; V: TRBV4-1; J: TRBJ2-5; size: .
CDR3: CASRQGQGNTIYF; DNA: TGTGCCAGCCGACAGGGGCAAGGAAACACCATATATTTT; D: TRBD1; V: TRBV27; J: TRBJ1-3; size: .
CDR3: CASSQLGSPTEAFF; DNA: TGTGCCAGCAGCCAACTTGGTAGTCCCACTGAAGCTTTCTTT; D: .; V: TRBV14; J: TRBJ1-1; size: .
CDR3: CASGLATVNYGYTF; DNA: TGTGCTAGTGGTTTGGCCACAGTTAACTATGGCTACACCTTC; D: .; V: TRBV12-5; J: TRBJ1-2; size: .
CDR3: CASGIGGSEAFF; DNA: TGTGCCAGTGGAATCGGGGGTAGTGAAGCTTTCTTT; D: .; V: TRBV19; J: TRBJ1-1; size: .
CDR3: CASKPGGGSWNTQYF; DNA: TGTGCCAGTAAACCCGGGGGAGGCAGCTGGAATACGCAGTATTTT; D: .; V: TRBV2; J: TRBJ2-3; size: .
CDR3: CASSLTSGEQFF; DNA: TGTGCCAGCAGCCTTACTAGCGGTGAGCAGTTCTTC; D: TRBD2; V: TRBV11-3; J: TRBJ2-1; size: .
CDR3: CATATGDPGNTIYF; DNA: TGCGCCACCGCTACAGGAGACCCTGGAAACACCATATATTTT; D: .; V: TRBV5-1; J: TRBJ1-3; size: .
CDR3: CASSFGRLATDTQYF; DNA: TGTGCCAGCAGTTTTGGTAGGCTAGCTACAGATACGCAGTATTTT; D: .; V: TRBV27; J: TRBJ2-3; size: .
CDR3: CASSPGLEMGEQFF; DNA: TGTGCCAGCTCACCGGGACTCGAAATGGGTGAGCAGTTCTTC; D: .; V: TRBV18; J: TRBJ2-1; size: .
CDR3: CASSLATSGGALTDTQYF; DNA: TGTGCCAGCAGCTTAGCAACTAGCGGGGGGGCCCTCACAGATACGCAGTATTTT; D: TRBD2; V: TRBV7-2; J: TRBJ2-3; size: .
CDR3: CATSPSTDTQYF; DNA: TGTGCCACCAGCCCAAGCACAGATACGCAGTATTTT; D: .; V: TRBV15; J: TRBJ2-3; size: .
CDR3: CASSLTGTGGVSNQPQHF; DNA: TGTGCCAGCAGCTTAACCGGGACAGGGGGAGTTAGTAATCAGCCCCAGCATTTT; D: TRBD1; V: TRBV5-5; J: TRBJ1-5; size: .
CDR3: CASSVGQINEKLFF; DNA: TGTGCCAGCAGCGTAGGGCAGATAAATGAAAAACTGTTTTTT; D: .; V: TRBV9; J: TRBJ1-4; size: .
CDR3: CASSTGTGEYEQYF; DNA: TGTGCCAGTAGTACCGGGACAGGGGAGTACGAGCAGTACTTC; D: TRBD1; V: TRBV19; J: TRBJ2-7; size: .
CDR3: CASNAGLEQYF; DNA: TGTGCCAGCAACGCCGGTTTGGAGCAGTACTTC; D: .; V: TRBV7-9; J: TRBJ2-7; size: .
CDR3: CASSSTRQDANEKLFF; DNA: TGTGCCAGCAGCTCTACTCGACAGGACGCTAATGAAAAACTGTTTTTT; D: .; V: TRBV5-4; J: TRBJ1-4; size: .
CDR3: CASTPGGLMNEQFF; DNA: TGTGCCAGCACCCCGGGGGGCCTAATGAATGAGCAGTTCTTC; D: .; V: TRBV2; J: TRBJ2-1; size: .
CDR3: CASSRTAGQGSPLHF; DNA: TGTGCCAGCAGCCGCACAGCCGGGCAGGGTTCACCCCTCCACTTT; D: .; V: TRBV4-2; J: TRBJ1-6; size: .
CDR3: CASSPEPGTGNYEQYF; DNA: TGTGCCAGCAGTCCCGAACCCGGGACAGGCAACTACGAGCAGTACTTC; D: TRBD1; V: TRBV27; J: TRBJ2-7; size: .
CDR3: CASSNTGNTYEQYF; DNA: TGTGCCAGCAGTAATACAGGGAATACCTACGAGCAGTACTTC; D: .; V: TRBV6-1; J: TRBJ2-7; size: .
CDR3: CASSPGVIYEQYF; DNA: TGTGCCAGCTCACCGGGAGTCATCTACGAGCAGTACTTC; D: .; V: TRBV18; J: TRBJ2-7; size: .
CDR3: CASSLGNSGGYEQYF; DNA: TGTGCCAGCAGCTTAGGGAATAGCGGGGGGTACGAGCAGTACTTC; D: TRBD2; V: TRBV7-8; J: TRBJ2-7; size: .
CDR3: CASSQPGQSYEQYF; DNA: TGTGCCAGCAGCCAACCGGGACAGAGTTACGAGCAGTACTTC; D: TRBD1; V: TRBV11-2; J: TRBJ2-7; size: once
CDR3: CASRDQGLLNYGYTF; DNA: TGTGCCAGTAGAGACCAGGGACTCCTGAACTATGGCTACACCTTC; D: .; V: TRBV19; J: TRBJ1-2; size: once
CDR3: CASSGRGYEQFF; DNA: TGTGCCAGCAGTGGCAGGGGATATGAGCAGTTCTTC; D: .; V: TRBV2; J: TRBJ2-1; size: .